This passage covers 2 T cell receptor beta chains from one sample sequenced in a study of T cell changes during pregnancy in multiple sclerosis (dated by TCRdb to the late 2010s). Library prep was done by the immunoSEQ multiplex PCR assay. This immuneACCESS table, as held by TCRdb, lists in-frame sequences with V and J called but not all clones. Of the missing ones, under half trace to an unresolved V gene in checked studies; the others have no known cause. Recorded for this sample are roughly 75,000 clones; about nine tenths of them occurred a single time. About 1.9% of the sample is in the top ten clones. The sequenced sample was peripheral blood, obtained before pregnancy. All receptors derive from a female donor with multiple sclerosis, enrolled in a pregnancy study.

V usage is TRBV7-9 and J usage is TRBJ1-3, with D uncertain. This CDR3 comprises 15 residues. Trimming took 0 bases from V and 4 from J, leaving 10 bases between them. CDR1 is SEHNR and CDR2 is FQNEAQ in the germline V gene (reference sequence). The CDR3: CASSLAAGAGNTIYF. The CDR3 nucleotides read TGTGCCAGCAGCTTAGCGGCGGGTGCAGGAAACACCATATATTTT.

Written as DNA, the CDR3 is TGTGCCAGCAGCTCCGGACAGGGCTTCTTTCTTGAGCAGTTCTTC. It specifies CASSSGQGFFLEQFF. The chain is built from TRBV5-6 and TRBJ2-1, with 8 bases lining up with TRBD1. Germline CDR1 and CDR2: SGHDT and YYEEEE. With 3 bases clipped from V and 9 bases from J, the junction kept 11 bases outside the gene matches. This CDR3 has 15 amino acids.